Listed below are T cell receptor beta chains from one sample, sequenced in a study of blood T cells in healthy people across ages. One entry per CDR3 protein, called by TCRdb with MiXCR from the 5' RACE reads. This table has about 650,000 distinct CDR3 sequences, around 52% appearing once. Source material: blood. The receptors shown here come from a woman older than 75 in good health. The CDR3 runs from the conserved cysteine through the conserved F or W. Each record gives: D gene, clone size, J gene, V gene, CDR3 DNA, CDR3 protein. The D gene is left open where the match is weak. Rows give clone size only sometimes, using once, few, many, or a class for an expanded clone.

>-|few|TRBJ2-7|TRBV10-3
TGTGCCATCAGTGATCCCTACGAGCAGTACTTC
CAISDPYEQYF
>-|-|TRBJ2-1|TRBV15
TGTGCCACCAGCAGAGATCTGGGCTATGAGCAGTTCTTC
CATSRDLGYEQFF
>TRBD1|many|TRBJ2-5|TRBV20-1
TGCAGTGCTAGTCGCGGACAGGGAAGAGAGACCCAGTACTTC
CSASRGQGRETQYF
>-|-|TRBJ2-1|TRBV20-1
TGCAGTGTGGCCGACGCGGGATCCCCAGGGGATGAGCAGTTCTTC
CSVADAGSPGDEQFF
>-|many|TRBJ2-5|TRBV6-1
TGCGCCAGCAAAGATGAGACCCAGTACTTC
CASKDETQYF
>-|-|TRBJ2-3|TRBV12-3/TRBV12-4
TGTGCCAGCAGTTTAGTCTCAGGGGGAGGGGCGCATACGCAGTATTTT
CASSLVSGGGAHTQYF
>-|-|TRBJ2-5|TRBV3-1
TGTGCCAGCAGCCAAGATCCTCCCTTCTTGGGGCGAGAGACCCAGTACTTC
CASSQDPPFLGRETQYF
>TRBD2|-|TRBJ2-3|TRBV5-1
TGCGCCAGCAGCTTGGCCCTAGCGGGAGGCATCACAGATACGCAGTATTTT
CASSLALAGGITDTQYF
>-|-|TRBJ2-3|TRBV7-8
TGTGCCAGCAGCTTCTCCGGATGGGGCTCTAGCACAGATACGCAGTATTTT
CASSFSGWGSSTDTQYF
>TRBD1|-|TRBJ1-1|TRBV29-1
TGCAGCGTTAACAGGGGGCTTTTGAACACTGAAGCTTTCTTT
CSVNRGLLNTEAFF
>-|many|TRBJ1-2|TRBV5-1
TGCGCCAGCAGCTTGCGGCAGGAGGCCTATGGCTACACCTTC
CASSLRQEAYGYTF
>TRBD2|-|TRBJ2-7|TRBV3-1
TGTGCCAGCAGCACTAGCGGGGGGTCCTACAATGAGCAGTACTTC
CASSTSGGSYNEQYF
>-|-|TRBJ2-7|TRBV10-3
TGTGCCACCCTTGGCAGAGTTTCGGGTGAGCAGTACTTC
CATLGRVSGEQYF
>TRBD2|-|TRBJ2-5|TRBV25-1
TGTGCCAGCAGTGACCTCACTAGCGGCCCCACCCAAGAGACCCAGTACTTC
CASSDLTSGPTQETQYF
>-|-|TRBJ1-2|TRBV6-5
TGTGCTGGCAGTTACTCGATTAGGACAGATGGCTACACCTTC
CAGSYSIRTDGYTF
>-|-|TRBJ2-1|TRBV12-3/TRBV12-4
TGTGCCAGCAGTTCGGGCGGCCCCTCCTACAATGAGCAGTTCTTC
CASSSGGPSYNEQFF
>-|many|TRBJ2-4|TRBV7-2
TGTGCCAGCAGCTTAGTCGGCGGGGAGGTTGCCAAAAACATTCAGTACTTC
CASSLVGGEVAKNIQYF
>-|many|TRBJ2-3|TRBV5-1
TGCGCCAGCAGCTTGGGTGGGACTAGCACAGATACGCAGTATTTT
CASSLGGTSTDTQYF
>TRBD1|many|TRBJ2-1|TRBV29-1
TGCAGCGTTGAAGGTTGGACAGGGAACTACAATGAGCAGTTCTTC
CSVEGWTGNYNEQFF
>-|-|TRBJ2-7|TRBV28
TGTGCCAGCAGAGCGCAGGGGGGGAGTTACGAGCAGTACTTC
CASRAQGGSYEQYF
>-|-|TRBJ2-7|TRBV24-1
TGTGCCACCAGTGACATTGACACCTACGAGCAGTACTTC
CATSDIDTYEQYF
>-|-|TRBJ2-5|TRBV6-2/TRBV6-3
TGTGCCAGCAGAAGTCTAGGGGCGGAGACCCAGTACTTC
CASRSLGAETQYF
>-|few|TRBJ2-4|TRBV29-1
TGCAGCGTGGCGTCGGTAGAGAGGGGGCAGTACTTC
CSVASVERGQYF
>-|many|TRBJ1-2|TRBV20-1
TGCAGTGCTAGAGAATCAGGGAGTAGCGGCTATGGCTACACCTTC
CSARESGSSGYGYTF
>-|many|TRBJ2-7|TRBV12-3/TRBV12-4
TGTGCCAGCAGTCCACCCAGCCAGTACTTC
CASSPPSQYF
>-|-|TRBJ1-1|TRBV28
TGTGCCAGCAGCGGACGGATTGAAGCTTTCTTT
CASSGRIEAFF